This passage covers 9 T cell receptor beta chains from one sample sequenced in a study of T-cell reconstitution after alpha-beta-depleted transplantation in children. Unique molecular identifiers were built into the TCRbeta library. TCRdb fed the PCR reads into MiXCR, producing one record per CDR3 protein. Of some 200,000 distinct CDR3 sequences in the sample, about a tenth were seen once. The specimen was PBMCs, collected before TCRalphabeta/CD19-depleted stem cell transplant. These receptors were taken from a child in the first two years of life with acute myeloid leukemia, due to receive a stem cell transplant.

This clonotype was detected ten times or more. V and J are TRBV14 and TRBJ2-1, with 13 positions matching TRBD2. The germline CDR1 and CDR2 sequences are SGHDN and FVKESK. CDR3 length: 15 residues. Losses at the gene ends were 5 bases for V and 7 bases for J; bases not matched to a gene: 5. Written as DNA, the CDR3 is TGTGCCAGCAGCGGACTAGCGGGAGTAAAGAATGAGCAGTTCTTC. It translates to CASSGLAGVKNEQFF.

V is TRBV30 and J is TRBJ1-2; possibly TRBD1 for D (6 bases). CDR3 size: 11 residues. The V end was cut by 5 bases, the J end by 6 bases, with 10 bases between. The germline gives CDR1 GTSNPN, CDR2 SVGIG (reference sequence). DNA of the CDR3: TGTGCCTGGGGGAGGGGGGATGGCTACACCTTC. This codes for CAWGRGDGYTF.

This clonotype was seen ten or more times. V gene TRBV28 combines with J gene TRBJ2-1, with TRBD1 identical over 7 bases. V lost 6 bases to trimming and J lost 5 bases; unmatched junction nucleotides: 10. This CDR3 comprises 15 residues. Per germline, CDR1 MDHEN and CDR2 SYDVKM. The CDR3 protein is CASSITGTEDNEQFF. The CDR3 coding sequence is TGTGCCAGCAGCATTACCGGGACAGAAGACAATGAGCAGTTCTTC.

This clonotype was counted ten times or more. V gene TRBV5-1 combines with J gene TRBJ2-7, with D perhaps matching TRBD1 (5 bases). Germline V gene data show CDR1 as SGHRS and CDR2 as YFSETQ. The CDR3 runs to 12 residues. Trimming stripped 4 bases from V and 5 bases from J, with 10 bases between. The CDR3 region has the DNA TGCGCCAGCAGCGTCCAGGGCGACGAGCAGTACTTC. Translating gives CASSVQGDEQYF.

This clonotype has a count of ten or more. The chain employs TRBV28 and TRBJ2-1, with D possibly matching TRBD1 (6 bases). The germline gives CDR1 MDHEN, CDR2 SYDVKM. V was cut by 6 bases and J by 9 bases, with 21 bases left in between. The length of the CDR3 is 15 residues. CDR3 DNA sequence: TGTGCCAGCAGCCGACACGACAGGCAATGGGGTGAGCAGTTCTTC. Its translation is CASSRHDRQWGEQFF.

This clonotype was observed many times. The CDR3 region is CASSAGLAGGETGELFF. The CDR3 coding sequence is TGTGCCAGCAGCGCAGGCCTAGCGGGAGGAGAGACCGGGGAGCTGTTTTTT. The genes are TRBV9 and TRBJ2-2, with 11 bases lining up with TRBD2. Per germline, CDR1 SGDLS and CDR2 YYNGEE. The CDR3 runs to 17 residues. The V and J ends lost 3 bases and 5 bases, in that order; junction bases with no gene match: 9.

The table lists this clonotype with many counts. The genes are TRBV29-1 and TRBJ2-7; D is uncertain. Germline V gene sequence: CDR1 SQVTM, CDR2 ANQGSEA. This CDR3 comprises 13 residues. The V gene lost 1 base and the J gene lost 0 bases, with 7 bases spanning the gap. The CDR3 loop reads CSVEGRNSYEQYF. CDR3 sequence (DNA): TGCAGCGTTGAAGGCAGGAACTCCTACGAGCAGTACTTC.

In its sample, this clonotype was seen many times. This sequence joins TRBV27 and TRBJ2-3, with D possibly TRBD2 on 5 matching bases. CDR1 is MNHEY and CDR2 is SMNVEV in the germline V gene (reference sequence). V dropped 9 bases and J dropped 4 bases, with 20 bases sitting between them. The CDR3 runs to 15 residues. The CDR3 region is CASSAGLLRPDTQYF. CDR3 in DNA: TGTGCCAGTTCTGCGGGTCTCCTAAGGCCAGATACGCAGTATTTT.

This clonotype was seen repeatedly, ten times or more. CDR3 region: CSATKRTLQAFF. CDR3 sequence (DNA): TGCAGTGCTACTAAGCGGACCCTCCAAGCTTTCTTT. This chain links TRBV20-1 with TRBJ1-1, with D uncertain. Germline loops: CDR1 DFQATT, CDR2 SNEGSKA (reference sequence). V was shortened by 4 bases and J by 9 bases, with 15 bases between the two germline ends. The CDR3 length is 12 residues.